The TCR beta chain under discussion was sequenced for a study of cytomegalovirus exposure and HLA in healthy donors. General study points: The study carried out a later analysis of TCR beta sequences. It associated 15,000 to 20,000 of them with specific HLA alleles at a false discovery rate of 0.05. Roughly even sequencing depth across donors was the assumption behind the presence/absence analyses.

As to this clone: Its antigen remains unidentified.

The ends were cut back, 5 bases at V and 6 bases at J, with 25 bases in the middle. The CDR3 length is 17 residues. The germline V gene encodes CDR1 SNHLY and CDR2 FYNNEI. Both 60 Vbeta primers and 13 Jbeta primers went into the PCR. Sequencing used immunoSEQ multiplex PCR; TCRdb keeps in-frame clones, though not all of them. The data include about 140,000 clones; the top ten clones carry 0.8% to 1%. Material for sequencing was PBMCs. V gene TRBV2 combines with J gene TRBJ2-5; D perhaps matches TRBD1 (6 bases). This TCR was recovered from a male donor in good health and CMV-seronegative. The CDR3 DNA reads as TGTGCCAGCAGTCTAAGGGCCTTGAACAGGGACGGAAAGACCCAGTACTTC. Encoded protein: CASSLRALNRDGKTQYF.